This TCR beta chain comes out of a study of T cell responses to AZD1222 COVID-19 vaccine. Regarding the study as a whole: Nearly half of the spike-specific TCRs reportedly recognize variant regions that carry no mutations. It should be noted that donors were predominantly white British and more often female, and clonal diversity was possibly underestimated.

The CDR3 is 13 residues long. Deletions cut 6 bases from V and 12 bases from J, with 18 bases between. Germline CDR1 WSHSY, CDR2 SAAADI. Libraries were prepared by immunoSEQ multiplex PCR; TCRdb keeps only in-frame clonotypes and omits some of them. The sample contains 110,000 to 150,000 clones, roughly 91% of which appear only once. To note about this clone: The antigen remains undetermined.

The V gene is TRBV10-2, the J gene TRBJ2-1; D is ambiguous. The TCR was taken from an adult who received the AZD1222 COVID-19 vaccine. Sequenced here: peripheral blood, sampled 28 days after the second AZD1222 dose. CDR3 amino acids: CASSYPTLNGQFF. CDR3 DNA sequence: TGCGCCAGCAGCTACCCGACCCTTAACGGGCAGTTCTTC.